This TCR beta chain was found in a study of T cell repertoires in cytomegalovirus infection (dated by TCRdb to about 2019). Background for the entire study: Recently identified HLA-C-restricted CMV epitopes, whose presentation resists viral immunomodulation, were targeted by peptide stimulations together with well-studied HLA-B-restricted epitopes. Donor HLA type was relevant to the analysis, as public TCR beta signatures indicated carriage of CMV infection together with the matching HLA type.

Reads for this sample came from an Illumina HiSeq 1500. TCRdb reanalyzed the raw reads on its own, using fastp at Q25 for trimming and MiXCR for clone calling, and kept in-frame beta chains. Identical CDR3 proteins give one entry, which carries the most common genes and DNA. This sample gives approximately 990,000 distinct CDR3 sequences in total; less than 35% of them show up just once. Clones ranked in the top ten supply about 14% of the sample. Findings and caveats that apply to the study as a whole: Carriers of CMV infection plus the relevant HLA type were discriminated by the cumulative frequency of public TCR beta family members in the study cohort and in an independent approximately 360-donor cohort. The ex vivo response was dominated by HLA-C-restricted CMV-specific TCR beta clonotypes, which also provided the single most frequent clonotype in two of eight donors.

V is cut by 3 bases and J by 5 bases, and the space between the germline ends is 16 bases. From the cysteine through the phenylalanine, the CDR3 covers 15 amino acids. Only the CDR3 portion is preserved as DNA: 45 bases, with reading frame beginning at the first base. Comment on this clonotype: Its cognate antigen has yet to be identified. No base quality information exists; no much larger clone differs at one position.

The intended sense of this specimen's treatment or condition label: in vitro stimulation with specific CMV peptide epitopes to enrich CMV-specific T cells. The sample consisted of cultured CD8+ T cells from PBMCs, taken from culture after CMV antigen stimulation. This receptor was obtained from a human donor in good health (CMV status not recorded). Some clones in this sample may be carry-over from other donors' samples. Recombination connected TRBV12-3 or TRBV12-4 to TRBJ2-5, and perhaps TRBD1 as D gene, on 6 matching bases. The CDR3 region: CASSFWGPREETQYF. At the DNA level, the sequence is TGTGCCAGCAGTTTCTGGGGGCCAAGGGAGGAGACCCAGTACTTC.